This T cell receptor beta chain was found in a study of blood T cell repertoires in COVID-19 (TCRdb year 2020). With regard to the full study: The collaborator samples originated in the United States, Italy and Spain and spanned the acute and convalescent phases of COVID-19. Samples came from the ongoing ImmuneRACE study (first 160 participants) plus 1,254 subjects from 6 global collaborators. The repertoires were released in a freely available public database intended as a resource for research on the immune response to SARS-CoV-2. Deeply sampled blood TCRbeta repertoires from subjects exposed to, actively infected with, or recovered from COVID-19 were included in the dataset. The material from the prospective study consisted of cDNA or gDNA derived from T cells, B-cell-depleted T cells, or PBMCs. Where available, HLA class I and class II types were obtained from metadata supplied by the sample provider rather than from assay-based typing. A de-identified subject ID, COVID-19 status, age in years and sex were almost always included in the sample metadata. What the study reported, not specific to this receptor: The quantity of clinical and demographic metadata differed by source and by participant and was supplied without curation.

The immunoSEQ Assay, a bias-controlled multiplex PCR, was used to amplify TCRbeta CDR3 regions from genomic DNA. The study's own analysis went as follows. The number of nucleated cells in each sample was estimated by amplification of reference gene primers within the assay. To quantify the absolute abundance of each unique TCRbeta CDR3 rearrangement, sequence reads were collapsed and filtered. For each sample, productive Simpson clonality was calculated as the square root of Simpson's diversity index over productive rearrangements. The clones in this table, taken by TCRdb from immuneACCESS, are in-frame only. Not every clone is retained; where verified, under half of the shortfall comes from an unresolved V gene, and the cause of the rest is unknown. The V and J calls and the clone size are those of that table, but D and trimming were determined from the DNA. The table for this sample lists around 67,000 clones; around three quarters of them were counted only once. 35% to 45% of the sample is held by the ten biggest clonotypes.

A word on this clone: Its antigen remains unidentified. No qualities accompany the bases; no much larger clone lies one base away.

Each collaborating institution followed its own protocols to collect whole blood in K2EDTA tubes. For TCRbeta analysis, collaborator samples were shipped as frozen whole blood, as isolated PBMCs, or as DNA extracted from either sample type. V is trimmed back by 5 bases and J by 0 bases, and the junction contains 7 bases that no gene match accounts for. The CDR3 has 15 amino acids, counting the end cysteine and phenylalanine. Of all the DNA, just the CDR3 is kept, 45 bases in frame from base 1. From a lookup of the germline V gene, CDR1 and CDR2 are SGHVS and FNYEAQ. The chain was built from TRBV7-6 and TRBJ2-7, with 7 bases in between that match TRBD2. The sequenced material came from peripheral blood. This TCR was sampled from a woman between 65 and 79 years old with acute or convalescent COVID-19. The nucleotide sequence is TGTGCCAGCAGCGCCCAGGCGGGAGACTCCTACGAGCAGTACTTC. It is translated as CASSAQAGDSYEQYF.